These T cell receptor beta chains were read from a single sample in a study of radiation and T cells in renal cell carcinoma. TCRdb's copy holds only in-frame clones and misses some; the assay was immunoSEQ multiplex PCR. The table lists approximately 80,000 clones, roughly nine tenths of them singletons. The material was blood, obtained from a patient whose treatment included radiotherapy and nephrectomy. These receptors were taken from a woman in her 70s with renal cell carcinoma. The CDR3 runs from the conserved cysteine through the conserved F or W. Each record gives: V gene, clone size, D gene, J gene, CDR3 DNA, CDR3 protein. The D gene is left open where the match is weak. Part of the rows lack a size; the others show once, few, many or a class for expanded clones.

>TRBV2|-|TRBD1|TRBJ2-7
TGTGCCAGCAGTGAACCGGGACAGGAATCCTACGAGCAGTACTTC
CASSEPGQESYEQYF
>TRBV19|-|TRBD2|TRBJ2-7
TGTGCCAGTAGTACGGGACGGGAGGGCGAGCAGTACTTC
CASSTGREGEQYF
>TRBV30|-|-|TRBJ1-4
TGTGCCTGGAGGACCCCCGGAGGGGGTGAAAAACTGTTTTTT
CAWRTPGGGEKLFF
>TRBV7-9|-|TRBD2|TRBJ2-1
TGTGCCAGCAGCCGCTCCGGGGGGGCCGGTGAGCAGTTCTTC
CASSRSGGAGEQFF
>TRBV28|-|-|TRBJ1-6
TGTGCCAGCAGTTCACAGGGCGGGATTTCACCCCTCCACTTT
CASSSQGGISPLHF
>TRBV2|-|-|TRBJ2-7
TGTGCCAGCAGTGAAAGGCAGTCCTACGAGCAGTACTTC
CASSERQSYEQYF
>TRBV11-2|-|-|TRBJ1-2
TGTGCCAGCAGCCGCGACCTTGGGGACTATGGCTACACCTTC
CASSRDLGDYGYTF
>TRBV5-1|-|TRBD1|TRBJ2-6
TGCGCCAGCAGCCAGCTGACAGGGACGCTCTCTGGGGCCAACGTCCTGACTTTC
CASSQLTGTLSGANVLTF
>TRBV5-5|once|-|TRBJ1-5
TGTGCCAGCAGAAGATCAGAAAGCAATCAGCCCCAGCATTTT
CASRRSESNQPQHF
>TRBV21-1|-|-|TRBJ2-4
TGTGCCAGCAGCGACACTAAAAACATTCAGTACTTC
CASSDTKNIQYF
>TRBV9|-|-|TRBJ2-5
TGTGCCAGCAGTGCACAGGGCCACAGCGAGACCCAGTACTTC
CASSAQGHSETQYF
>TRBV7-2|-|TRBD1|TRBJ1-5
TGTGCCAGCAGCCCTGGGACAGGAGACAATCAGCCCCAGCATTTT
CASSPGTGDNQPQHF
>TRBV11-2|-|TRBD2|TRBJ2-1
TGTGCCAGCAGCCCCCAGCGGGGGGGGTACAATGAGCAGTTCTTC
CASSPQRGGYNEQFF
>TRBV7-8|-|-|TRBJ2-7
TGTGCCAGCAGCTTCTCGGCAGGCACCTCCTACGAGCAGTACTTC
CASSFSAGTSYEQYF
>TRBV19|-|-|TRBJ2-3
TGTGCCAGTAGGTTGGCCCGCAACACAGATACGCAGTATTTT
CASRLARNTDTQYF
>TRBV19|-|-|TRBJ2-3
TGTGCCACCGCGGAGGGACATACGCAGTATTTT
CATAEGHTQYF
>TRBV10-3|-|-|TRBJ2-3
TGTGCCATCGGTTCTCACCCAGATACGCAGTATTTT
CAIGSHPDTQYF
>TRBV5-6|-|-|TRBJ1-2
TGTGCCAGCAGCCCGGCGGGCATTATCAATTATGGCTACACCTTC
CASSPAGIINYGYTF
>TRBV18|-|-|TRBJ1-3
TGTGCCAGCTCACCACCTGGCATACACTCTGGAAACACCATATATTTT
CASSPPGIHSGNTIYF
>TRBV5-1|-|TRBD2|TRBJ2-7
TGCGCCAGCAGCTTGGCCTTCGCGACTAGCGGGGGCGAGCAGTACTTC
CASSLAFATSGGEQYF